The 4 T cell receptor beta chains presented below share a single source sample, sequenced in a study of blood T cell repertoires in COVID-19. The data were produced by immunoSEQ multiplex PCR, yet TCRdb's version contains in-frame clones alone and is incomplete. The top ten hold about 1.8% of the sample, which has about 100,000 clones, about 90% seen once. Sample: peripheral blood. The source is a human donor with active COVID-19. The donor label of this sample is uncertain.

This clone was found once. V gene TRBV7-2 combines with J gene TRBJ2-3; 14 nucleotides align to TRBD2. The CDR3 covers 18 residues. CDR1 is SGHTA, CDR2 FQGNSA, per germline. With 1 base clipped from V and 1 base from J, the junction kept 4 bases outside the gene matches. The CDR3 is CASSLVPTSGGGTDTQYF. In DNA form, the CDR3 reads TGTGCCAGCAGCTTAGTACCGACTAGCGGGGGGGGCACAGATACGCAGTATTTT.

The rearrangement uses TRBV19 and TRBJ2-7, with a weak D call TRBD1 (5 bases). With 3 bases removed from V and 7 bases from J, the gap between germline ends came to 10 bases. The CDR3 totals 12 residues. CDR1 and CDR2 from the germline V gene are LNHDA and SQIVND (reference sequence). The CDR3 here is CASSIQGREQYF. The CDR3 DNA reads TGTGCCAGTAGTATCCAGGGTCGGGAGCAGTACTTC.

The count of this clone is one. The chain couples TRBV7-2 to TRBJ1-2; D gene unclear. Germline values: CDR1 SGHTA, CDR2 FQGNSA. This CDR3 contains 15 residues. Trimming pared 0 bases from V and 1 base from J, leaving 9 bases between. Written as DNA, the CDR3 is TGTGCCAGCAGCTTAGCGTTGGCCAATAACTATGGCTACACCTTC. It encodes CASSLALANNYGYTF.

CDR3 amino acids: CASSFPTSGAIQETQYF. The CDR3 DNA sequence: TGTGCCAGCAGTTTCCCGACTAGCGGGGCCATCCAAGAGACCCAGTACTTC. The chain uses TRBV28 and TRBJ2-5; TRBD2 agrees at 11 bases. The V gene's germline CDR1 is MDHEN and CDR2 SYDVKM. V lost 3 bases, J lost 1 base, and 7 bases stayed unmatched. There are 17 residues in the CDR3.